The 28 T cell receptor beta chains presented below share a single source sample, sequenced in a study of shared clonotypes between healthy human individuals. The method was immunoSEQ multiplex PCR; TCRdb's version includes in-frame clones alone and lacks a portion of them. There are roughly 650,000 clones in the sample; approximately 97% occur only once, and approximately 0.057% lies in the top ten. Sequencing was carried out using naive CD4+ T cells sorted from blood. Specified subset: CD45RA+ positively selected. The source is a woman between 25 and 40 years old in good health.

V gene TRBV27 combines with J gene TRBJ1-6, with D perhaps matching TRBD1 (6 bases). Deletions cut 6 bases from V and 8 bases from J, with 23 bases between. The CDR3 loop spans 17 amino acids. Germline CDR1 MNHEY, CDR2 SMNVEV (reference sequence). As DNA, the CDR3 is TGTGCCAGCAGACTCCTCCGGGACAACCGACGACATTCACCCCTCCACTTT. This gives the protein CASRLLRDNRRHSPLHF.

The rearrangement uses TRBV5-1 and TRBJ2-7; no clear D. The CDR3 has 14 residues. Trimming cost V 1 base and J 2 bases, with 10 bases left between them. Germline-derived CDR1 and CDR2 are SGHRS and YFSETQ. Here the CDR3 DNA reads TGCGCCAGCAGCTTGTCAGGAGAACCCTACGAGCAGTACTTC. Translating it yields CASSLSGEPYEQYF.

J is TRBJ2-5 and V is TRBV7-9; maybe TRBD2 (6 bases). The V end lost 7 bases, the J end lost 4 bases, and 16 bases lay between the germline ends. Germline-derived CDR1 and CDR2 are SEHNR and FQNEAQ (reference sequence). This CDR3 spans 14 amino acids. The CDR3 bases are TGTGCCAGCATCCCCTCCCCCGGGGGAGAGACCCAGTACTTC. It translates to CASIPSPGGETQYF.

The chain couples TRBV9 to TRBJ2-3; 13 bases are shared with TRBD2. The CDR3 has 15 amino acids. V shed 7 bases, J shed 2 bases, and the junction held 4 bases outside the gene matches. Germline V gives CDR1 SGDLS, CDR2 YYNGEE. The CDR3 nucleotides are TGTGCCAGCGGCGGGACTAGCGGGACCACAGATACGCAGTATTTT. Its protein product is CASGGTSGTTDTQYF.

The chain couples TRBV7-9 to TRBJ2-1; TRBD2 matches at 8 bases. V lost 3 bases, J lost 15 bases, and 7 bases stayed unmatched. This CDR3 comprises 12 residues. CDR1 and CDR2 from the germline V gene are SEHNR and FQNEAQ (reference sequence). The CDR3 loop is CASSFGGGYPFF. CDR3 in DNA: TGTGCCAGCAGCTTCGGGGGGGGATACCCGTTCTTC. Looking up the rest from reference TRBV7-9 and TRBJ2-1 gives the full variable domain: DTGVSQNPRHKITKRGQNVTFRCDPISEHNRLYWYRQTLGQGPEFLTYFQNEAQLEKSRLLSDRFSAERPKGSFSTLEIQRTEQGDSAMYLCASSFGGGYPFFGPGTRLTVL.

CDR3 sequence reads: CASSGQGSNTDTQYF. The CDR3 DNA reads TGTGCCAGCAGTGGACAGGGGTCAAACACAGATACGCAGTATTTT. The rearrangement links TRBV2 to TRBJ2-3; 8 bases are a match to TRBD1. The CDR3 has 15 residues. J lost 2 bases, V lost 4 bases, and 5 bases had no gene match. Germline assignment: CDR1 SNHLY and CDR2 FYNNEI.

This sequence joins TRBV28 and TRBJ2-3; no clear D gene. Trimming took off 6 bases at V and 2 bases at J, with 9 bases between the two ends. The CDR3 runs to 13 residues. Germline V gives CDR1 MDHEN, CDR2 SYDVKM. The chain's CDR3 is CASSRQATDTQYF. In nucleotides, the CDR3 is TGTGCCAGCAGCCGCCAGGCCACAGATACGCAGTATTTT.

The V call is TRBV11-2, the J call TRBJ1-6, with 9 bases that match TRBD1. V was pared by 5 bases and J by 9 bases, with 5 bases of the junction left unmatched. Germline V gene data show CDR1 as SGHAT and CDR2 as FQNNGV. The CDR3 loop spans 14 amino acids. The CDR3 DNA reads as TGTGCCAGCAGCCAGGGACAGGGTGGTTCACCCCTCCACTTT. It yields the protein CASSQGQGGSPLHF.

The genes are TRBV11-3 and TRBJ2-6, with D possibly matching TRBD1 (5 bases). Germline CDR1 and CDR2: SGHNT and YENEEA. This CDR3 region has 19 residues. V shed 5 bases and J shed 0 bases, with 20 bases lying between them. CDR3 loop: CASSPRTRLEPSGANVLTF. The CDR3 coding sequence is TGTGCCAGCAGCCCAAGGACAAGGTTGGAGCCCTCTGGGGCCAACGTCCTGACTTTC.

The chain combines TRBV5-1 with TRBJ2-7; 10 bases agree with TRBD2. Germline V gene sequence: CDR1 SGHRS, CDR2 YFSETQ. CDR3 length: 18 residues. Losses at the gene ends were 1 base for V and 6 bases for J; bases not matched to a gene: 16. The CDR3 is CASSLSSGLAFLLVEQYF. The CDR3 DNA sequence: TGCGCCAGCAGCTTGAGCTCGGGACTAGCGTTCCTTCTCGTCGAGCAGTACTTC. The full variable domain, rest sourced from reference TRBV5-1 and TRBJ2-7, is KAGVTQTPRYLIKTRGQQVTLSCSPISGHRSVSWYQQTPGQGLQFLFEYFSETQRNKGNFPGRFSGRQFSNSRSEMNVSTLELGDSALYLCASSLSSGLAFLLVEQYFGPGTRLTVT.

The gene calls are TRBV11-2 and TRBJ1-1; no firm D call. There are 13 residues in the CDR3. The germline V gene encodes CDR1 SGHAT and CDR2 FQNNGV. The germline V and J ends were trimmed by 4 bases and 4 bases, with 10 bases remaining between them. DNA for the CDR3: TGTGCCAGCAGCTCGCTAACGGCCACTGAAGCTTTCTTT. It is translated as CASSSLTATEAFF.

This chain links TRBV9 with TRBJ1-4; 8 bases agree with TRBD1. Germline loops: CDR1 SGDLS, CDR2 YYNGEE. This CDR3 is 17 amino acids long. The junction had 9 bases not matched to a gene; V was cut back by 3 bases and J by 2 bases. In DNA form, the CDR3 reads TGTGCCAGCAGCGAGGACCCAGGGGGCTTGACTAATGAAAAACTGTTTTTT. Protein product: CASSEDPGGLTNEKLFF.

The chain combines TRBV28 with TRBJ2-7; the D gene is possibly TRBD2 (5 bases). Trimming took 3 bases from V and 3 from J, leaving 9 bases between them. This CDR3 has 13 amino acids. Germline values: CDR1 MDHEN, CDR2 SYDVKM. The CDR3 protein is CASSFERDYEQYF. CDR3 in DNA: TGTGCCAGCAGTTTTGAACGGGACTACGAGCAGTACTTC.

V gene TRBV4-2 combines with J gene TRBJ2-7, with 11 nucleotides matching TRBD2. Unmatched junction bases numbered 4, after V lost 0 bases and J lost 0 bases. The CDR3 length is 17 residues. The V gene's germline CDR1 is LGHNA and CDR2 YNFKEQ. CDR3 residues: CASSQEGTSGYSYEQYF. CDR3 nucleotide sequence: TGTGCCAGCAGCCAAGAAGGGACTAGCGGTTACTCCTACGAGCAGTACTTC.

The chain couples TRBV6-1 to TRBJ2-1; TRBD2 agrees at 12 bases. This CDR3 region has 15 residues. J gave up 8 bases and V 7 bases, and 9 bases lay outside the gene matches. Germline V gene lookup returns CDR1 MNHNS and CDR2 SASEGT. CDR3 sequence (DNA): TGTGCCAGCATTCCTAGCGGGAGGGCCTTCTATGAGCAGTTCTTC. Protein: CASIPSGRAFYEQFF.

The V call is TRBV27, the J call TRBJ2-1; 7 bases match TRBD1. The V and J ends lost 4 bases and 7 bases, in that order; junction bases with no gene match: 10. This CDR3 is 15 amino acids long. The germline V gene has CDR1 MNHEY and CDR2 SMNVEV (reference sequence). The CDR3 is CASSYEGAFRNEQFF. The CDR3 DNA reads TGTGCCAGCAGTTATGAGGGGGCTTTTAGGAATGAGCAGTTCTTC.

The chain uses TRBV4-1 and TRBJ1-3; a weak D match, TRBD1 (6 bases). The CDR3 consists of 19 residues. Germline loops: CDR1 MGHRA, CDR2 YSYEKL. Trimming took 1 base from V and 0 from J, leaving 19 bases between them. CDR3 loop: CASSQAEDRLLSSGNTIYF. CDR3 bases: TGCGCCAGCAGCCAAGCCGAGGACAGACTGCTGAGCTCTGGAAACACCATATATTTT.

The chain is built from TRBV5-4 and TRBJ2-3, with TRBD2 matching 9 bases. With 0 bases clipped from V and 5 bases from J, the junction kept 4 bases outside the gene matches. Germline values: CDR1 SGHNT, CDR2 YYREEE (reference sequence). The CDR3 is made up of 15 amino acids. The CDR3 loop reads CASSLGGRAKDTQYF. The CDR3 nucleotides are TGTGCCAGCAGCTTGGGCGGGAGGGCCAAAGATACGCAGTATTTT.

This sequence joins TRBV6-1 and TRBJ2-6; 8 nucleotides match TRBD2. In germline, CDR1 is MNHNS, CDR2 SASEGT. This CDR3 is 15 amino acids long. CDR3 amino acids: CAVSGGRAGANVLTF. The CDR3 coding sequence is TGTGCGGTCAGCGGGGGCAGGGCTGGGGCCAACGTCCTGACTTTC.

CDR3 coding DNA: TGCGCCAGCAGTCAAGGACAGGTGGGTGATGAGCAGTTCTTC. Its translation: CASSQGQVGDEQFF. The chain employs TRBV5-1 and TRBJ2-1; the match to TRBD1 covers 7 bases. Per the germline V gene, CDR1 is SGHRS and CDR2 is YFSETQ. The CDR3 covers 14 residues. Unmatched junction bases numbered 10, after V lost 5 bases and J lost 8 bases.

The chain uses TRBV7-8 and TRBJ2-7, with 9 bases that match TRBD2. The germline V gene has CDR1 SGHVS and CDR2 FQNEAQ. J lost 1 base, V lost 2 bases, and 12 bases had no gene match. The CDR3 is 18 amino acids. This CDR3 is CASSLNFHRTSDSYEQYF. The CDR3 DNA follows: TGTGCCAGCAGCTTAAATTTTCACAGGACTAGCGATTCCTACGAGCAGTACTTC.

The chain couples TRBV4-1 to TRBJ1-2; no clear D gene. Germline V lookup: CDR1 MGHRA, CDR2 YSYEKL. The V end lost 0 bases, the J end lost 2 bases, and 7 bases lay between the germline ends. This CDR3 has 14 residues. CDR3 loop: CASSQETENYGYTF. Written as DNA, the CDR3 is TGCGCCAGCAGCCAAGAGACGGAGAACTATGGCTACACCTTC.

V is TRBV29-1 and J is TRBJ1-3, with D uncertain. The CDR3 consists of 12 residues. Deletions cut 7 bases from V and 4 bases from J, with 11 bases between. The germline CDR1 and CDR2 sequences are SQVTM and ANQGSEA. The CDR3 DNA follows: TGCAGCGCACAGAGAACCGGAAACACCATATATTTT. It encodes CSAQRTGNTIYF. The whole variable domain, filled in from reference TRBV29-1 and TRBJ1-3, reads SAVISQKPSRDICQRGTSLTIQCQVDSQVTMMFWYRQQPGQSLTLIATANQGSEATYESGFVIDKFPISRPNLTFSTLTVSNMSPEDSSIYLCSAQRTGNTIYFGEGSWLTVV.

V gene TRBV28 combines with J gene TRBJ2-1; 7 bases line up with TRBD1. The trim removed 4 bases at V and 6 bases at J, leaving 12 bases unmatched. This CDR3 has 16 residues. Per the germline V gene, CDR1 is MDHEN and CDR2 is SYDVKM. CDR3 loop: CASSYPLTGLSNEQFF. CDR3 DNA sequence: TGTGCCAGCAGTTACCCCTTGACAGGGCTCTCCAATGAGCAGTTCTTC.

The chain uses TRBV4-1 and TRBJ1-4; D not resolved. V was pared by 0 bases and J by 7 bases, with 3 bases between. CDR1 is MGHRA, CDR2 YSYEKL, per germline. The CDR3 spans 12 residues. CDR3 coding DNA: TGCGCCAGCAGCCAAGACGGTGAAAAACTGTTTTTT. Encoded protein: CASSQDGEKLFF.

The gene calls are TRBV28 and TRBJ1-4, with unresolved D. This CDR3 has 15 residues. The germline V gene encodes CDR1 MDHEN and CDR2 SYDVKM. Trimming pared 5 bases from V and 0 bases from J, leaving 10 bases between. The CDR3 sequence: CASSTTATTNEKLFF. CDR3 nucleotide sequence: TGTGCCAGCAGTACTACAGCGACAACTAATGAAAAACTGTTTTTT.

The chain joins TRBV7-6 to TRBJ1-1; D uncertain. V dropped 0 bases and J dropped 3 bases, with 8 bases sitting between them. Germline V gives CDR1 SGHVS, CDR2 FNYEAQ. This CDR3 has 14 amino acids. As DNA, the CDR3 is TGTGCCAGCAGCTTAGCGCTAGGAGACACTGAAGCTTTCTTT. Its protein product is CASSLALGDTEAFF.

The sample holds one count of this clone. This rearrangement joins TRBV28 to TRBJ2-7; the D is unclear. The V end was cut by 6 bases, the J end by 1 base, with 16 bases between. CDR1 is MDHEN and CDR2 is SYDVKM in the germline V gene. The CDR3 runs 15 residues. The DNA of the CDR3 is TGTGCCAGCAGCAGCAGGTCCCGAAAATCCTACGAGCAGTACTTC. Its translation is CASSSRSRKSYEQYF.